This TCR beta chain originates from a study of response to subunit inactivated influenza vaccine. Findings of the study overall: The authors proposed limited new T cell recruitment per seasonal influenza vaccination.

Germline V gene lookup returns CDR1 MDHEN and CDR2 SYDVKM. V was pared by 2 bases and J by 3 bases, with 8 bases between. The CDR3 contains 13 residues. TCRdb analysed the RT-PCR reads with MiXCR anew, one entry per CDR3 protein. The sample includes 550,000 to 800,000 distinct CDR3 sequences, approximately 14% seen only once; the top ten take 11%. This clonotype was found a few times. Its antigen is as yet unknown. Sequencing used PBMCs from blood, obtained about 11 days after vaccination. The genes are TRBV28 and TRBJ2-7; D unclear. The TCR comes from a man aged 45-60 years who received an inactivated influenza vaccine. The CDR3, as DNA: TGTGCCAGCAGTTTACCCGCAAACTACGAGCAGTACTTC. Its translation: CASSLPANYEQYF. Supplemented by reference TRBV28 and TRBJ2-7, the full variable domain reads DVKVTQSSRYLVKRTGEKVFLECVQDMDHENMFWYRQDPGLGLRLIYFSYDVKMKEKGDIPEGYSVSREKKERFSLILESASTNQTSMYLCASSLPANYEQYFGPGTRLTVT.